This TCR beta chain was retrieved from a study of blood T cell repertoires in COVID-19. Across the whole study: PBMCs, B-cell-depleted T cells, or T cells provided the cDNA or gDNA that made up the material.

V was trimmed by 3 bases and J by 2 bases, leaving 11 bases between them. This CDR3 is built from 15 residues. CDR1 SEHNR and CDR2 FQNEAQ come from the germline V gene (reference sequence). Under the authors' procedure: Amplification of reference gene primers was used by the study to estimate nucleated cell counts. Repertoires were generated with immunoSEQ multiplex PCR, while TCRdb's copy carries only in-frame clones and drops some. V and J calls and clone size follow that table, whereas D and trimming were derived from the DNA. Counted here are some 270,000 clones, 84% occurring once; the ten biggest clones make up more than 1.5%.

The TCR sequence derives from a woman in her 40s who had recovered from COVID-19. Sequences were obtained from peripheral blood. The V and J genes are TRBV7-9 and TRBJ2-1; a possible D gene is TRBD1 (6 bases). The CDR3 DNA sequence: TGTGCCAGCAGCTTTCCCAGGGGAACCTACAATGAGCAGTTCTTC. Translating gives CASSFPRGTYNEQFF.